The 9 T cell receptor beta chains presented below share a single source sample, sequenced in a study of shared clonotypes between healthy human individuals. Some clones are missing from TCRdb's copy, which holds only in-frame ones; the method was immunoSEQ multiplex PCR. This sample has 2 million to 2.5 million clones, with 85% to 95% found just once. The specimen was naive CD4+ T cells from PBMCs. Subset: CD45RA+ positively selected. These receptors were taken from a man younger than 35 in good health. Some clones in this sample may be carry-over from other donors' samples.

The rearrangement uses TRBV11-2 and TRBJ2-3; 8 bases are shared with TRBD2. The J segment lost 3 bases and the V segment lost 5 bases, leaving 7 bases of the junction unmatched. Germline lookup yields CDR1 SGHAT and CDR2 FQNNGV. The CDR3 sequence is 15 residues long. The DNA for the CDR3 is TGTGCCAGCAGCATCGGGACGGGGGGGACAGATACGCAGTATTTT. The encoded protein is CASSIGTGGTDTQYF.

This clone was picked up one time. The chain recombines TRBV28 with TRBJ2-1; no clear D gene. This CDR3 is built from 11 residues. Germline V gene lookup returns CDR1 MDHEN and CDR2 SYDVKM. V lost 6 bases, J lost 4 bases, and 4 bases lay in between. The CDR3 region has the DNA TGTGCCAGCAGGTTTTACAATGAGCAGTTCTTC. This sequence encodes CASRFYNEQFF.

This clone is a singleton in its sample. The chain joins TRBV6-5 to TRBJ2-2; weak D call: TRBD2 (6 bases). Germline CDR1 is MNHEY and CDR2 is SVGAGI. Deletions cut 5 bases from V and 3 bases from J, with 10 bases between. This CDR3 spans 14 amino acids. The CDR3 sequence is CASSLSGYTGELFF. The DNA for the CDR3 is TGTGCCAGCAGTCTAAGCGGGTACACCGGGGAGCTGTTTTTT.

The CDR3 nucleotides are TGCAGCGTTCGATGGGTTGGGGGGGAGACCCAGTACTTC. Its protein is CSVRWVGGETQYF. The V gene is TRBV29-1, the J gene TRBJ2-5; D is possibly TRBD2 (6 bases). Per germline, CDR1 SQVTM and CDR2 ANQGSEA. V shed 5 bases and J shed 5 bases, with 15 bases lying between them. The CDR3 totals 13 residues.

V gene TRBV7-2 combines with J gene TRBJ1-5; 8 positions agree with TRBD1. The CDR3 extends over 14 amino acids. Germline V lookup: CDR1 SGHTA, CDR2 FQGNSA. Germline trimming cut 3 bases from V and 7 bases from J; bases unmatched to any gene: 5. The CDR3 loop reads CASSLLNRGQPQHF. As DNA, the CDR3 is TGTGCCAGCAGCTTGTTGAACAGGGGGCAGCCCCAGCATTTT.

This clone was found a few times. V is TRBV5-1 and J is TRBJ2-1; no reliable D call. V dropped 2 bases and J dropped 9 bases, with 9 bases sitting between them. This CDR3 has 12 amino acids. The V gene's germline CDR1 is SGHRS and CDR2 YFSETQ. The CDR3 sequence: CASSFRGVEQFF. As DNA, the CDR3 is TGCGCCAGCAGCTTCAGAGGAGTTGAGCAGTTCTTC. The full variable domain, rest sourced from reference TRBV5-1 and TRBJ2-1, is KAGVTQTPRYLIKTRGQQVTLSCSPISGHRSVSWYQQTPGQGLQFLFEYFSETQRNKGNFPGRFSGRQFSNSRSEMNVSTLELGDSALYLCASSFRGVEQFFGPGTRLTVL.

This clone was found once. This rearrangement joins TRBV21-1 to TRBJ1-4. TRBV21-1 is listed as a pseudogene. The CDR3 loop spans 15 amino acids. This chain's CDR3 is CASSNPIGGGKRLFF. DNA of the CDR3: TGTGCCAGCAGCAACCCGATCGGAGGGGGAAAAAGACTGTTTTTT.

This chain joins TRBV30 and TRBJ2-7; D perhaps matches TRBD2 (6 bases). CDR3 length: 13 residues. Trimming shortened V by 3 bases and J by 3 bases, and 12 bases separated the two germline ends. Germline assignment: CDR1 GTSNPN and CDR2 SVGIG (reference sequence). CDR3 in amino acids: CAWSAGTYYEQYF. The CDR3, as DNA: TGTGCCTGGAGCGCCGGGACTTACTACGAGCAGTACTTC.

V gene TRBV15 combines with J gene TRBJ1-2; 7 bases are shared with TRBD1. V lost 5 bases, J lost 0 bases, and 3 bases stayed unmatched. Looked up from germline, CDR1 is LNHNV and CDR2 is YYDKDF (reference sequence). The CDR3 length is 14 residues. CDR3 coding DNA: TGTGCCACCAGCTTGGGACAGACTAACTATGGCTACACCTTC. It encodes CATSLGQTNYGYTF.